Detailed here is one TCR beta chain. Genomic DNA was employed as the template in profiling TCR beta VDJ and CDR3. TCRdb reprocessed the reads with MiXCR, giving one entry per CDR3 protein. The sample lists about 220,000 distinct CDR3 sequences, 30% to 40% seen once, with 1% to 1.3% in the top ten. The data derive from a study of CD8+CD57+ T cells in acquired aplastic anemia. The CDR3 is made up of 15 amino acids. CDR1 and CDR2 (germline): LNHDA, SQIVND (reference sequence). The ends lost 6 bases at V and 2 bases at J; junction bases unmatched: 7. The clonotype was recovered from a human donor in good health, serving as a control. This chain links TRBV19 with TRBJ1-5, with 7 nucleotides matching TRBD1. The sequenced sample consisted of sorted CD4+, CD8+, or CD8+CD57+ T cells (not recorded which) from PBMCs. The CDR3: CASRWSGGGNQPQHF. In nucleotides, the CDR3 is TGTGCCAGTAGGTGGTCAGGGGGGGGCAATCAGCCCCAGCATTTT.